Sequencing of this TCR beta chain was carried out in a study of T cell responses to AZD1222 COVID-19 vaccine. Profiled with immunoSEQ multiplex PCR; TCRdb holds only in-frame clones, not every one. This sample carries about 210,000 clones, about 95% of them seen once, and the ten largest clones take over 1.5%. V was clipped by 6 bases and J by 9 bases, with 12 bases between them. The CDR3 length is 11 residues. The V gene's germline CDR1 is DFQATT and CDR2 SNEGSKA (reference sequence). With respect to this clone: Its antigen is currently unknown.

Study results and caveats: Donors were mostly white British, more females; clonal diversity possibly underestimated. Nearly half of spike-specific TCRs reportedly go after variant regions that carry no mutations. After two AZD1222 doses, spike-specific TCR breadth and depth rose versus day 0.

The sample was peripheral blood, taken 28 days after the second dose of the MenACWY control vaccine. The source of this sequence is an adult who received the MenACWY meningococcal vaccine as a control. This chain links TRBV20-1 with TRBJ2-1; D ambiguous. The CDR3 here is CSAPKYSEQFF. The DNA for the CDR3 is TGCAGTGCCCCGAAATATAGTGAGCAGTTCTTC.